Listed here are 16 T cell receptor beta chains from one sample, sequenced in a study of T cell changes during pregnancy in multiple sclerosis (dated by TCRdb to between 2017 and 2020). To prepare the library, the immunoSEQ multiplex PCR assay was applied. TCRdb obtained this table from immuneACCESS and retained in-frame rearrangements with V and J assigned. These tables miss some clones; where compared with another copy, unresolved V genes account for less than half of the shortfall, and the remainder is unexplained. The sample includes tens of thousands of clones, with just over 90% observed a single time. 3.9% of the sample belongs to the ten largest clones. Material: CD8+ T cells from peripheral blood mononuclear cells, obtained after pregnancy. These receptors originate from a female donor with multiple sclerosis, enrolled in a pregnancy study.

The chain uses TRBV4-1 and TRBJ1-2, with 7 bases that match TRBD1. V dropped 0 bases and J dropped 0; count of bases not matched to a gene: 10. Germline V gives CDR1 MGHRA, CDR2 YSYEKL. The CDR3 extends over 18 amino acids. As DNA, the CDR3 is TGCGCCAGCAGCCAAGATTCTCCCCACGGGACAGCTAACTATGGCTACACCTTC. It is translated as CASSQDSPHGTANYGYTF.

CDR3 region: CASSPGQGGEKLFF. The DNA for the CDR3 is TGTGCCAGCAGTCCTGGACAGGGGGGTGAAAAACTGTTTTTT. The genes are TRBV11-2 and TRBJ1-4; 10 bases are shared with TRBD1. CDR1 is SGHAT and CDR2 is FQNNGV in the germline V gene. Trimming at V came to 6 bases and at J to 7 bases, leaving 5 bases not matched to a gene. This CDR3 region has 14 residues.

The rearrangement uses TRBV21-1 and TRBJ2-1; the table gives TRBD2 as D, unverified against the DNA. TRBV21-1 is reported as a pseudogene. This CDR3 is built from 13 residues. CDR3 protein: CASSTGGDNEQFF. The CDR3 region has the DNA TGTGCCAGCAGCACCGGCGGGGACAATGAGCAGTTCTTC.

The chain has TRBV5-1 and TRBJ2-1; D not certain. Germline values: CDR1 SGHRS, CDR2 YFSETQ. The CDR3 extends over 15 amino acids. Trimming left V 2 bases short and J 4 bases short, with 13 bases between. This CDR3 is CASSLKVPGYNEQFF. In DNA form, the CDR3 reads TGCGCCAGCAGCTTAAAAGTACCCGGGTACAATGAGCAGTTCTTC.

The chain joins TRBV4-1 to TRBJ1-2, with a weak D call TRBD1 (5 bases). The CDR3 spans 16 residues. The germline V and J ends were trimmed by 7 bases and 2 bases, with 20 bases remaining between them. Per the germline V gene, CDR1 is MGHRA and CDR2 is YSYEKL. The CDR3 sequence: CASTEGPTQGNYGYTF. In DNA form, the CDR3 reads TGCGCCAGCACCGAAGGTCCAACCCAGGGAAACTATGGCTACACCTTC.

The chain recombines TRBV5-8 with TRBJ1-3; D is unclear. From germline, CDR1 is SGHTS and CDR2 YDEGEE. V lost 0 bases and J lost 4, with 2 bases in between. The CDR3 is 12 amino acids. The CDR3 DNA reads as TGTGCCAGCAGCTTGGCGGGAAACACCATATATTTT. As protein: CASSLAGNTIYF.

This chain joins TRBV14 and TRBJ2-3; 11 bases fit TRBD1. The CDR3 extends over 18 amino acids. After removal of 5 bases from V and 2 bases from J, the junction contained 12 bases not matched to a gene. Germline CDR1 is SGHDN and CDR2 is FVKESK. CDR3 sequence: CASSESGWTGGDTDTQYF. CDR3 DNA sequence: TGTGCCAGCAGCGAGTCGGGCTGGACAGGGGGCGACACAGATACGCAGTATTTT.

This rearrangement joins TRBV9 to TRBJ1-2; D gene uncertain. The V gene lost 3 bases and the J gene lost 4 bases, with 7 bases spanning the gap. Per germline, CDR1 SGDLS and CDR2 YYNGEE. The CDR3 totals 12 residues. CDR3 nucleotides: TGTGCCAGCAGCGCTCACTCCTATGGCTACACCTTC. Amino acid sequence: CASSAHSYGYTF.

This chain uses TRBV6-5 with TRBJ1-5; D remains unclear. Per the germline V gene, CDR1 is MNHEY and CDR2 is SVGAGI. Between the trimmed V and J ends, which lost 2 bases and 0 bases, there was a span of 5 bases. This CDR3 contains 14 residues. This CDR3 is CASSYSLSNQPQHF. The CDR3 DNA is TGTGCCAGCAGTTACAGCCTTAGCAATCAGCCCCAGCATTTT.

The chain joins TRBV4-2 to TRBJ2-5; 7 nucleotides match TRBD2. Losses at the gene ends were 5 bases for V and 5 bases for J; bases not matched to a gene: 17. The CDR3 length is 17 residues. CDR1 is LGHNA and CDR2 is YNFKEQ in the germline V gene. CDR3 in DNA: TGTGCCAGCAGCGCCCTTGGTGGTCTAGCGGAACGGGAGACCCAGTACTTC. Encoded protein: CASSALGGLAERETQYF.

The V gene is TRBV9, the J gene TRBJ1-4; the match to TRBD1 covers 7 bases. With V trimmed by 4 bases and J by 6 bases, 18 bases remained unmatched. This CDR3 comprises 18 residues. CDR1 is SGDLS and CDR2 is YYNGEE in the germline V gene. CDR3 loop: CASSPGQSGIGPYEKLFF. The CDR3 coding sequence is TGTGCCAGCAGCCCGGGACAGTCGGGGATTGGCCCCTATGAAAAACTGTTTTTT.

The chain recombines TRBV27 with TRBJ1-5; TRBD1 might be the D (5 bases). V was cut by 0 bases and J by 6 bases, with 12 bases left in between. The CDR3 runs to 15 residues. Germline CDR1 MNHEY, CDR2 SMNVEV (reference sequence). CDR3: CASSLSPGKGQPQHF. The CDR3 coding sequence is TGTGCCAGCAGTTTATCGCCAGGGAAGGGTCAGCCCCAGCATTTT.

The chain links TRBV28 to TRBJ2-2, with D maybe TRBD2 (5 bases). V lost 4 bases and J lost 7, with 10 bases in between. The CDR3 covers 13 residues. The germline V gene has CDR1 MDHEN and CDR2 SYDVKM. The CDR3 region has the DNA TGTGCCAGCAGTTCCCCGGGGAACGGGGAGCTGTTTTTT. It is translated as CASSSPGNGELFF. Using reference TRBV28 and TRBJ2-2 for the parts outside the CDR3, the full variable domain is DVKVTQSSRYLVKRTGEKVFLECVQDMDHENMFWYRQDPGLGLRLIYFSYDVKMKEKGDIPEGYSVSREKKERFSLILESASTNQTSMYLCASSSPGNGELFFGEGSRLTVL.

The chain uses TRBV28 and TRBJ2-7; D remains unclear. The CDR3 is 16 residues long. V dropped 1 base and J dropped 0 bases, with 13 bases sitting between them. The germline V gene has CDR1 MDHEN and CDR2 SYDVKM. CDR3 DNA: TGTGCCAGCAGTTTATCTCAGGTTCCACTCTCCTACGAGCAGTACTTC. This codes for CASSLSQVPLSYEQYF.

The CDR3 DNA sequence: TGTGCCAGCAGCTCAATCCAAAGCGGGTGGGACAATGAGCAGTTCTTC. Protein: CASSSIQSGWDNEQFF. The chain combines TRBV7-6 with TRBJ2-1; D possibly corresponds to TRBD2 (6 bases). Germline V gene data show CDR1 as SGHVS and CDR2 as FNYEAQ. V lost 4 bases and J 5 bases, leaving 18 bases between the germline ends. The CDR3 spans 16 residues.

The V gene is TRBV6-1, the J gene TRBJ1-5; D perhaps matches TRBD1 (6 bases). The V gene's germline CDR1 is MNHNS and CDR2 SASEGT. V lost 6 bases to trimming and J lost 0 bases, with 12 bases between them. The CDR3 length is 15 residues. CDR3 bases: TGTGCCAGCAGGGGGACACTTTCTAGCAATCAGCCCCAGCATTTT. Its translation is CASRGTLSSNQPQHF.